Shown below are 12 T cell receptor beta chains from a single sample sequenced in a study of T cell responses to AZD1222 COVID-19 vaccine. This table comes from immunoSEQ multiplex PCR, and its TCRdb copy is limited to in-frame clones, with some not included. The sample carries 150,000 or so clones, around 90% recorded once. The sequencing here drew on peripheral blood, taken on day 0 of AZD1222 vaccination. Receptor source: an adult in good health.

This rearrangement joins TRBV10-1 to TRBJ2-3, with D uncertain. The length of the CDR3 is 11 residues. Germline V gene sequence: CDR1 WNHNN, CDR2 SYGVQD (reference sequence). V was shortened by 6 bases and J by 7 bases, with 8 bases between the two germline ends. The CDR3 region is CASSKQHTQYF. In DNA, the CDR3 is TGCGCCAGCAGCAAACAGCATACGCAGTATTTT.

The chain has TRBV3-1 (or the pseudogene TRBV3-2) and TRBJ1-1; D remains unclear. The ends were cut back, 4 bases at V and 0 bases at J, with 21 bases in the middle. There are 18 residues in the CDR3. Looked up from germline, CDR1 is LGHDT and CDR2 is YNNKEL (reference sequence). Here the CDR3 reads CASSRGLRGGGLNTEAFF. CDR3 nucleotides: TGTGCCAGCAGCCGTGGTTTGAGAGGAGGCGGGTTGAACACTGAAGCTTTCTTT.

Worth noting for this clone: This specimen includes other DNA sequences encoding the same CDR3. The rearrangement joins TRBV4-2 to TRBJ2-7; a possible D gene is TRBD2 (5 bases). Germline CDR1 and CDR2: LGHNA and YNFKEQ. The CDR3 extends over 15 amino acids. Between the trimmed V and J ends, which lost 1 base and 1 base, there was a span of 11 bases. The CDR3 spells CASSQGGGGSYEQYF. The CDR3 DNA reads TGTGCCAGCAGCCAAGGAGGAGGAGGTTCCTACGAGCAGTACTTC.

The chain carries TRBV5-4 and TRBJ2-1, with 9 bases identical to TRBD1. Germline lookup yields CDR1 SGHNT and CDR2 YYREEE (reference sequence). The CDR3 is 15 amino acids. V shed 2 bases and J 8 bases; nucleotides not matched to a gene: 8. For the CDR3, the DNA is TGTGCCAGCAGCTTCGGACAGGGGCGCATATATGAGCAGTTCTTC. Its translation is CASSFGQGRIYEQFF.

The V call is TRBV3-1 (or the pseudogene TRBV3-2), the J call TRBJ2-2, with TRBD2 matching over 8 bases. The J segment lost 4 bases and the V segment lost 7 bases, leaving 5 bases of the junction unmatched. Germline V gene lookup returns CDR1 LGHDT and CDR2 YNNKEL (reference sequence). CDR3 size: 14 residues. CDR3 in amino acids: CASTQRGSTGELFF. The CDR3 bases are TGTGCCAGCACCCAGCGGGGGTCCACCGGGGAGCTGTTTTTT.

The chain uses TRBV7-9 and TRBJ1-2; D not resolved. The CDR3 is 15 amino acids. CDR1 and CDR2 (germline): SEHNR, FQNEAQ (reference sequence). With 1 base removed from V and 4 bases from J, the gap between germline ends came to 13 bases. This CDR3 reads CASSLEAVSSYGYTF. The CDR3 DNA is TGTGCCAGCAGCTTAGAAGCGGTCAGTTCCTATGGCTACACCTTC.

The chain employs TRBV7-9 and TRBJ1-4; D perhaps matches TRBD1 (5 bases). Germline values: CDR1 SEHNR, CDR2 FQNEAQ (reference sequence). The CDR3 loop spans 14 amino acids. The V gene lost 3 bases and the J gene lost 0 bases, with 5 bases spanning the gap. In DNA form, the CDR3 reads TGTGCCAGCAGCTTGACAGCAACTAATGAAAAACTGTTTTTT. Translated: CASSLTATNEKLFF. The variable domain in full, with the rest retrieved from reference TRBV7-9 and TRBJ1-4, is DTGVSQNPRHKITKRGQNVTFRCDPISEHNRLYWYRQTLGQGPEFLTYFQNEAQLEKSRLLSDRFSAERPKGSFSTLEIQRTEQGDSAMYLCASSLTATNEKLFFGSGTQLSVL.

The chain links TRBV7-9 to TRBJ1-1, with 9 bases fitting TRBD1. This CDR3 has 14 amino acids. After removal of 6 bases from V and 5 bases from J, the junction contained 7 bases not matched to a gene. Germline V gene data show CDR1 as SEHNR and CDR2 as FQNEAQ (reference sequence). CDR3: CASSDTGGRTEAFF. The CDR3, as DNA: TGTGCCAGCAGTGATACAGGGGGCCGAACTGAAGCTTTCTTT.

The count of this clone is one. CDR3 loop: CASSQDASGTSSPDTQYF. CDR3 sequence (DNA): TGCGCCAGCAGCCAAGATGCCTCCGGGACTAGCAGTCCAGATACGCAGTATTTT. The J gene is TRBJ2-3, the V gene TRBV4-3; 9 nucleotides match TRBD2. The CDR3 loop spans 18 amino acids. CDR1 LGHNA and CDR2 YSLEER come from the germline V gene. Trimming removed 0 bases from V and 4 bases from J; junction bases left unmatched: 11.

This chain links TRBV6-1 with TRBJ1-5, with unresolved D. Germline V CDR1 and CDR2: MNHNS, SASEGT. Trimming removed 2 bases at V and 3 bases at J, with 11 bases between. CDR3 length: 15 residues. As DNA, the CDR3 is TGTGCCAGCAGTGAATGGGCAATGGACAATCAGCCCCAGCATTTT. It translates to CASSEWAMDNQPQHF.

This chain joins TRBV19 and TRBJ1-5, with D unclear. Trimming shortened V by 3 bases and J by 7 bases, and 19 bases separated the two germline ends. CDR1 LNHDA and CDR2 SQIVND come from the germline V gene (reference sequence). This CDR3 comprises 16 residues. The CDR3: CASSIRQGDRGQPQHF. The CDR3, as DNA: TGTGCCAGTAGTATTCGGCAAGGTGACCGGGGACAGCCCCAGCATTTT. Looking up the rest from reference TRBV19 and TRBJ1-5 gives the full variable domain: DGGITQSPKYLFRKEGQNVTLSCEQNLNHDAMYWYRQDPGQGLRLIYYSQIVNDFQKGDIAEGYSVSREKKESFPLTVTSAQKNPTAFYLCASSIRQGDRGQPQHFGDGTRLSIL.

This chain joins TRBV15 and TRBJ1-6; 9 positions match TRBD1. V shed 0 bases, J shed 7 bases, and the junction held 4 bases outside the gene matches. The CDR3 extends over 16 amino acids. Per germline, CDR1 LNHNV and CDR2 YYDKDF (reference sequence). The CDR3 reads CATSRDPGTGNSPLHF. The DNA for the CDR3 is TGTGCCACCAGCAGAGACCCCGGGACAGGGAATTCACCCCTCCACTTT. Drawing the rest from reference TRBV15 and TRBJ1-6, the complete variable domain is DAMVIQNPRYQVTQFGKPVTLSCSQTLNHNVMYWYQQKSSQAPKLLFHYYDKDFNNEADTPDNFQSRRPNTSFCFLDIRSPGLGDTAMYLCATSRDPGTGNSPLHFGNGTRLTVT.